The 28 T cell receptor beta chains below were found in one sample sequenced in a study of blood T cell repertoires in COVID-19. Only in-frame clones appear in the TCRdb table, and some are missing; sequencing was by immunoSEQ multiplex PCR. Of about 150,000 clones in the sample, roughly 72% were seen once. The sample was peripheral blood. The receptor source for this set is a woman over 75 with acute or convalescent COVID-19.

The chain carries TRBV11-2 and TRBJ2-1, with 7 bases aligning to TRBD1. V gave up 5 bases and J gave up 7 bases; unmatched junction bases: 8. This CDR3 spans 14 amino acids. Germline V lookup: CDR1 SGHAT, CDR2 FQNNGV. In nucleotides, the CDR3 is TGTGCCAGCAGCAGCCGGGACAGAGGGAATGAGCAGTTCTTC. As protein: CASSSRDRGNEQFF.

The chain is built from TRBV13 and TRBJ1-2; 10 positions match TRBD1. The length of the CDR3 is 14 residues. Germline V lookup: CDR1 PRHDT, CDR2 FYEKMQ (reference sequence). The J segment lost 4 bases and the V segment lost 5 bases, leaving 4 bases of the junction unmatched. CDR3 loop: CASSQDRGLYGYTF. The CDR3 DNA follows: TGTGCCAGCAGCCAAGACAGGGGGCTCTATGGCTACACCTTC.

CDR3 sequence: CASSLTSTMNTEAFF. The CDR3 coding sequence is TGCGCCAGCAGCTTGACAAGTACCATGAACACTGAAGCTTTCTTT. This chain uses TRBV5-1 with TRBJ1-1; D gene unclear. Trimming pared 1 base from V and 0 bases from J, leaving 10 bases between. CDR3 length equals 15 residues. Germline CDR1 reads SGHRS; CDR2 reads YFSETQ.

The sample holds a few counts of this clone. The rearrangement joins TRBV6-2 or TRBV6-3 to TRBJ1-5; D perhaps matches TRBD1 (6 bases). Trimming removed 2 bases from V and 4 bases from J, with 9 bases in between. CDR3 length equals 14 residues. The germline V gene encodes CDR1 MNHEY and CDR2 SVGEGT. CDR3: CASSYGQINQPQHF. The CDR3 DNA follows: TGTGCCAGCAGTTACGGACAGATAAATCAGCCCCAGCATTTT.

V and J are TRBV19 and TRBJ1-2; D perhaps matches TRBD1 (5 bases). Germline CDR1 reads LNHDA; CDR2 reads SQIVND (reference sequence). This CDR3 is 13 amino acids long. The V end lost 6 bases, the J end lost 14 bases, and 22 bases lay between the germline ends. CDR3 sequence (DNA): TGTGCCAGTAGAGCCACAGTTTGGAGGGGTTTAACCTTC. Its protein is CASRATVWRGLTF.

The J gene is TRBJ2-6, the V gene TRBV11-3; 15 nucleotides align to TRBD2. There are 19 residues in the CDR3. CDR1 is SGHNT and CDR2 is YENEEA in the germline V gene. After removal of 1 base from V and 1 base from J, the junction contained 2 bases not matched to a gene. This CDR3 reads CASSLGTSGRASGANVLTF. As DNA, the CDR3 is TGTGCCAGCAGCTTAGGGACTAGCGGGAGGGCTTCTGGGGCCAACGTCCTGACTTTC.

V and J are TRBV19 and TRBJ2-1; 10 nucleotides agree with TRBD2. CDR3 length equals 19 residues. V was pared by 4 bases and J by 3 bases, with 15 bases of the junction left unmatched. CDR1 is LNHDA and CDR2 is SQIVND in the germline V gene (reference sequence). CDR3 sequence reads: CASSKEYPASGRLYNEQFF. CDR3 DNA: TGTGCCAGTAGTAAAGAGTACCCCGCTAGCGGGAGACTCTACAATGAGCAGTTCTTC.

The V call is TRBV24-1, the J call TRBJ2-1; D is unclear. CDR1 is KGHDR, CDR2 SFDVKD, per germline. CDR3 length: 14 residues. Trimming left V 5 bases short and J 3 bases short, with 10 bases between. Here the CDR3 DNA reads TGTGCCACCAGTGGGCCCGGCGGCTACAATGAGCAGTTCTTC. It codes for CATSGPGGYNEQFF.

This chain joins TRBV5-1 and TRBJ2-7; TRBD2 matches at 12 bases. This CDR3 spans 16 amino acids. Germline V gene lookup returns CDR1 SGHRS and CDR2 YFSETQ. V trimming: 4 bases; J trimming: 3 bases; junction bases outside the gene matches: 8. CDR3 residues: CASSQLAGGELYEQYF. CDR3 nucleotide sequence: TGCGCCAGCAGCCAACTAGCGGGAGGAGAGCTCTACGAGCAGTACTTC.

CDR3 in DNA: TGCGCCAGCAGCCAAGGCTTGGGTAGCGGGGGGTATACCGGGGAGCTGTTTTTT. Residues: CASSQGLGSGGYTGELFF. The chain couples TRBV4-3 to TRBJ2-2, with TRBD2 matching 10 bases. CDR1 LGHNA and CDR2 YSLEER come from the germline V gene. The CDR3 length is 18 residues. J was trimmed by 5 bases and V by 1 base; bases with no gene match: 10.

V and J are TRBV16 and TRBJ1-2, with D perhaps matching TRBD1 (6 bases). Between the trimmed V and J ends, which lost 8 bases and 3 bases, there was a span of 13 bases. The CDR3 sequence is 13 residues long. CDR1 is KGHSY, CDR2 FQNENV, per germline. CDR3 protein: CASRRGPDYGYTF. The CDR3 DNA is TGTGCCAGCCGCCGGGGGCCAGACTATGGCTACACCTTC.

The chain employs TRBV5-6 and TRBJ2-3; 7 positions match TRBD2. Unmatched junction bases numbered 11, after V lost 4 bases and J lost 3 bases. The length of the CDR3 is 16 residues. Germline V gene sequence: CDR1 SGHDT, CDR2 YYEEEE. The CDR3 here is CASSISGLSYTDTQYF. CDR3 in DNA: TGTGCCAGCAGCATTAGCGGGTTGTCATATACAGATACGCAGTATTTT.

The rearrangement uses TRBV5-6 and TRBJ1-5, with 11 bases matching TRBD1. CDR3 size: 15 residues. From germline, CDR1 is SGHDT and CDR2 YYEEEE. After removal of 5 bases from V and 6 bases from J, the junction contained 7 bases not matched to a gene. This chain's CDR3 is CASSRDRGATQPQHF. CDR3 coding DNA: TGTGCCAGCAGTCGGGACAGGGGGGCGACTCAGCCCCAGCATTTT. Supplemented by reference TRBV5-6 and TRBJ1-5, the full variable domain reads DAGVTQSPTHLIKTRGQQVTLRCSPKSGHDTVSWYQQALGQGPQFIFQYYEEEERQRGNFPDRFSGHQFPNYSSELNVNALLLGDSALYLCASSRDRGATQPQHFGDGTRLSIL.

The chain uses TRBV6-5 and TRBJ1-1; unclear D gene. CDR1 is MNHEY, CDR2 SVGAGI, per germline. Trimming removed 0 bases at V and 1 base at J, with 9 bases between. This CDR3 is 15 amino acids long. The CDR3 loop reads CASSYSWAGNTEAFF. The CDR3 DNA sequence: TGTGCCAGCAGTTACTCGTGGGCAGGGAACACTGAAGCTTTCTTT.

The chain carries TRBV10-1 and TRBJ1-1; TRBD1 is a possible D gene (5 bases). The CDR3 is 15 amino acids. CDR1 WNHNN and CDR2 SYGVQD come from the germline V gene (reference sequence). Trimming took 5 bases from V and 0 from J, leaving 13 bases between them. The CDR3 DNA sequence: TGCGCCAGCAGTATGGGGGGGACGGTGAACACTGAAGCTTTCTTT. This encodes CASSMGGTVNTEAFF.

The CDR3, as DNA: TGTGCCAGCAGTGAATATCCCGGGAGATCCTACGAGCAGTACTTC. Protein: CASSEYPGRSYEQYF. The chain recombines TRBV6-1 with TRBJ2-7; possibly TRBD2 for D (6 bases). In germline, CDR1 is MNHNS, CDR2 SASEGT. V was clipped by 2 bases and J by 1 base, with 12 bases between them. The CDR3 loop spans 15 amino acids.

The chain joins TRBV5-5 to TRBJ1-1, with D unclear. The CDR3 contains 15 residues. From germline, CDR1 is SGHKS and CDR2 YYEKEE (reference sequence). Deletions cut 3 bases from V and 6 bases from J, with 18 bases between. This CDR3 reads CASSSTAGDFAEAFF. As DNA, the CDR3 is TGTGCCAGCAGCTCGACCGCCGGCGACTTCGCTGAAGCTTTCTTT.

This chain connects TRBV10-3 to TRBJ1-2; weak D call: TRBD1 (5 bases). Germline CDR1 ENHRY, CDR2 SYGVKD. This CDR3 contains 19 residues. With 3 bases removed from V and 5 bases from J, the gap between germline ends came to 28 bases. The CDR3 sequence is CAISDPHAPTLGGVYGYTF. CDR3 nucleotides: TGTGCCATCAGTGATCCACATGCGCCGACCCTCGGAGGGGTGTATGGCTACACCTTC.

This clone was found a few times. This chain joins TRBV29-1 and TRBJ1-1; D is undetermined. This CDR3 has 14 residues. In germline, CDR1 is SQVTM, CDR2 ANQGSEA. Trimming took 2 bases from V and 0 from J, leaving 10 bases between them. CDR3 residues: CSVEWARLNTEAFF. In DNA form, the CDR3 reads TGCAGCGTTGAATGGGCCCGATTGAACACTGAAGCTTTCTTT.

The chain joins TRBV7-2 to TRBJ1-1; TRBD1 matches at 9 bases. Germline V gene sequence: CDR1 SGHTA, CDR2 FQGNSA. V lost 1 base and J lost 5; bases outside the gene matches: 2. The CDR3 length is 14 residues. The CDR3 nucleotides are TGTGCCAGCAGCTTAGACAGGGGGCGAACTGAAGCTTTCTTT. Its protein product is CASSLDRGRTEAFF.

The chain is built from TRBV29-1 and TRBJ1-2, with D unresolved. Germline CDR1 and CDR2: SQVTM and ANQGSEA. This CDR3 has 11 amino acids. The germline V and J ends were trimmed by 4 bases and 0 bases, with 3 bases remaining between them. CDR3 in DNA: TGCAGCGTTGCAACTAACTATGGCTACACCTTC. Translating it yields CSVATNYGYTF.

The chain is built from TRBV7-2 and TRBJ2-2; possibly TRBD2 for D (6 bases). Trimming took 1 base from V and 1 from J, leaving 10 bases between them. Looked up from germline, CDR1 is SGHTA and CDR2 is FQGNSA. The length of the CDR3 is 16 residues. CDR3 coding DNA: TGTGCCAGCAGCTTAGTAGTGGGGGGGAACACCGGGGAGCTGTTTTTT. Its protein is CASSLVVGGNTGELFF.

CDR3 residues: CASSETSPGQGAPRYNEQFF. The CDR3, as DNA: TGTGCCAGCAGTGAAACTTCCCCGGGACAGGGGGCTCCTCGCTACAATGAGCAGTTCTTC. V is TRBV6-1 and J is TRBJ2-1; 12 bases are shared with TRBD1. The CDR3 extends over 20 amino acids. CDR1 and CDR2 from the germline V gene are MNHNS and SASEGT. V dropped 2 bases and J dropped 3; count of bases not matched to a gene: 14.

This clone appeared a single time. The chain is built from TRBV21-1 and TRBJ1-5; TRBD1, as called in the table, went unchecked against the DNA. TRBV21-1 counts as a pseudogene. This CDR3 spans 17 amino acids. CDR3 nucleotide sequence: TGTGCCAGCAGCAAACCCAAACCCGGGACAGGGGAACAGCCCCAGCATTTT. This encodes CASSKPKPGTGEQPQHF.

This clone was observed a few times. The chain combines TRBV29-1 with TRBJ2-3; unclear D gene. The CDR3 consists of 10 residues. Germline V gene data show CDR1 as SQVTM and CDR2 as ANQGSEA. V shed 4 bases and J shed 11 bases, with 10 bases lying between them. CDR3 sequence (DNA): TGCAGCGTTGTCGCCCCGGTGCAGTATTTT. This gives the protein CSVVAPVQYF.

In its sample, this clone was seen a few times. The chain recombines TRBV3-1 (or the pseudogene TRBV3-2) with TRBJ1-2; 8 bases are a match to TRBD1. In germline, CDR1 is LGHDT, CDR2 YNNKEL (reference sequence). CDR3 length: 13 amino acids. V trimming: 4 bases; J trimming: 4 bases; junction bases outside the gene matches: 2. The CDR3 spells CASSPTGAYGYTF. CDR3 nucleotide sequence: TGTGCCAGCAGCCCGACAGGGGCCTATGGCTACACCTTC.

The chain is built from TRBV18 and TRBJ1-1, with 9 bases identical to TRBD1. The CDR3 has 17 residues. The germline gives CDR1 KGHSH, CDR2 LQKENI. Trimming at V came to 0 bases and at J to 6 bases, leaving 11 bases not matched to a gene. CDR3 amino acids: CASSPPLGQGISAEAFF. The CDR3 coding sequence is TGTGCCAGCTCACCACCCCTTGGACAGGGGATCTCGGCTGAAGCTTTCTTT.

This clone was observed a few times. The CDR3, as DNA: TGTGCCATCAGTGAGCGGGGTAACACTGAAGCTTTCTTT. Translated: CAISERGNTEAFF. The V and J genes are TRBV10-3 and TRBJ1-1; D ambiguous. This CDR3 region has 13 residues. V lost 2 bases to trimming and J lost 2 bases, with 6 bases between them. Germline CDR1 is ENHRY and CDR2 is SYGVKD.